Below are 3 T cell receptor beta chains sequenced from a single sample in a study of cytomegalovirus exposure and HLA in healthy donors. The primer mix had 60 Vbeta and 13 Jbeta primers. Measured with immunoSEQ multiplex PCR; TCRdb has only the in-frame clones, and not every one. The table includes around 150,000 clones, around 74% detected once. The sequenced material came from PBMCs. These receptors were obtained from a man aged 45 to 65 in good health and CMV-seropositive.

This clone has just one count. The chain links TRBV29-1 to TRBJ2-3; maybe TRBD1 (5 bases). The CDR3 length is 13 residues. Germline V lookup: CDR1 SQVTM, CDR2 ANQGSEA. The ends were cut back, 3 bases at V and 5 bases at J, with 12 bases in the middle. CDR3 DNA: TGCAGCGTTGAGGGGCCTTTTTTAGATACGCAGTATTTT. Amino acid sequence: CSVEGPFLDTQYF.

The chain carries TRBV10-1 and TRBJ2-7, with 7 positions matching TRBD2. The trim removed 2 bases at V and 1 base at J, leaving 5 bases unmatched. CDR1 and CDR2 from the germline V gene are WNHNN and SYGVQD (reference sequence). This CDR3 region has 15 residues. The CDR3 protein is CASSEGSGLSYEQYF. Here the CDR3 DNA reads TGCGCCAGCAGTGAGGGTAGCGGGCTGTCCTACGAGCAGTACTTC.

V gene TRBV5-4 combines with J gene TRBJ1-1; D is uncertain. The CDR3 runs to 14 residues. Trimming stripped 4 bases from V and 2 bases from J, with 12 bases between. CDR1 is SGHNT, CDR2 YYREEE, per germline (reference sequence). CDR3 bases: TGTGCCAGCAGCAGTGACACATTCAACACTGAAGCTTTCTTT. Its translation: CASSSDTFNTEAFF.